These 6 T cell receptor beta chains share one sample of origin, sequenced in a study of blood T cells in healthy people across ages. Next came a second PCR, run for about 6 to 12 cycles, which used a sample-barcoded 5' primer along with a J-beta primer mix. TCRdb recomputed calls from the 5' RACE reads with MiXCR, one row per CDR3 protein. The data contain about 780,000 distinct CDR3 sequences, under 30% of them singletons. This sample also belongs to another study, concerning T cells of mothers and their children.

Sequenced input: blood. The receptors here all came from a boy aged 10-17 years in good health.

This clonotype was detected a few times. This chain links TRBV27 with TRBJ2-3; D is unclear. The CDR3 runs 10 residues. The ends were cut back, 10 bases at V and 6 bases at J, with 8 bases in the middle. The V gene's germline CDR1 is MNHEY and CDR2 SMNVEV (reference sequence). CDR3 nucleotide sequence: TGTGCCACCGGGTCCGATACGCAGTATTTT. Its translation is CATGSDTQYF.

The rearrangement uses TRBV20-1 and TRBJ2-7, with unresolved D. The V end was cut by 3 bases, the J end by 2 bases, with 2 bases between. Germline loops: CDR1 DFQATT, CDR2 SNEGSKA (reference sequence). The length of the CDR3 is 10 residues. The DNA for the CDR3 is TGCAGTGCTAGTACCTACGAGCAGTACTTC. It is translated as CSASTYEQYF.

This chain joins TRBV7-6 and TRBJ2-5, with 9 positions matching TRBD2. Trimming at V came to 5 bases and at J to 6 bases, leaving 10 bases not matched to a gene. The CDR3 loop spans 15 amino acids. Germline V CDR1 and CDR2: SGHVS, FNYEAQ. CDR3 protein: CASSAERGAVKTQYF. CDR3 DNA: TGTGCCAGCAGCGCGGAGCGGGGGGCCGTGAAGACCCAGTACTTC.

The chain recombines TRBV28 with TRBJ1-1, with D possibly matching TRBD1 (5 bases). Germline V CDR1 and CDR2: MDHEN, SYDVKM. V was pared by 5 bases and J by 0 bases, with 16 bases between. There are 16 residues in the CDR3. The CDR3 protein is CASSTNDRPMNTEAFF. CDR3 DNA sequence: TGTGCCAGCAGTACCAACGACAGACCCATGAACACTGAAGCTTTCTTT.

Remarks on this clonotype: One end of the junction fails to match germline, which may point to a read error. The chain has TRBV3-1 and TRBJ1-2, with D unclear. The germline gives CDR1 LGHDT, CDR2 YNNKEL (reference sequence). CDR3 length: 12 residues. The CDR3, as DNA: TGTGCCAGCAGTGGTAGATCTTATGGCTACGCCTTC. Translation: CASSGRSYGYAF.

Comment on this clonotype: The junction shows a germline mismatch at one end, possibly a read error. The CDR3 bases are TGTGCAAGCAGACAGGGCCTTGGAAACATTCAGTACTTC. Translation: CASRQGLGNIQYF. The chain employs TRBV6-5 and TRBJ2-4; TRBD1 agrees at 7 bases. Germline V gene lookup returns CDR1 MNHEY and CDR2 SVGAGI. CDR3 size: 13 residues.